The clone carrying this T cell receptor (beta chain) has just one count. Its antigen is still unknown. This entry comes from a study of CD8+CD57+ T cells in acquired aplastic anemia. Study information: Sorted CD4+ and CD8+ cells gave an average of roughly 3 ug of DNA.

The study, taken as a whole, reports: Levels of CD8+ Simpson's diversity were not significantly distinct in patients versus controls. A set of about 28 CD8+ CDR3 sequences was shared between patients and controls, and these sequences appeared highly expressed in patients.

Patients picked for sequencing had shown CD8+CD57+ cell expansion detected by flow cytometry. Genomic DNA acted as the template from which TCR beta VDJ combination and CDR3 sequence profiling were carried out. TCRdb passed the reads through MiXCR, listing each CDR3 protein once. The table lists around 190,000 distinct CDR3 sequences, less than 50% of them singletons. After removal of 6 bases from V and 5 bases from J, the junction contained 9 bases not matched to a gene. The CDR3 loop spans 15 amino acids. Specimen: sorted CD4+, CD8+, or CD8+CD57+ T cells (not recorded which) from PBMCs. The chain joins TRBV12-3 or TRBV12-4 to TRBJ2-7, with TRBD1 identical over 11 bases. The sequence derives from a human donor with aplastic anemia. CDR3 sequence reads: CASRVRGQGVHEQYF. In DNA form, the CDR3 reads TGTGCCAGCAGAGTACGGGGACAGGGGGTCCACGAGCAGTACTTC.